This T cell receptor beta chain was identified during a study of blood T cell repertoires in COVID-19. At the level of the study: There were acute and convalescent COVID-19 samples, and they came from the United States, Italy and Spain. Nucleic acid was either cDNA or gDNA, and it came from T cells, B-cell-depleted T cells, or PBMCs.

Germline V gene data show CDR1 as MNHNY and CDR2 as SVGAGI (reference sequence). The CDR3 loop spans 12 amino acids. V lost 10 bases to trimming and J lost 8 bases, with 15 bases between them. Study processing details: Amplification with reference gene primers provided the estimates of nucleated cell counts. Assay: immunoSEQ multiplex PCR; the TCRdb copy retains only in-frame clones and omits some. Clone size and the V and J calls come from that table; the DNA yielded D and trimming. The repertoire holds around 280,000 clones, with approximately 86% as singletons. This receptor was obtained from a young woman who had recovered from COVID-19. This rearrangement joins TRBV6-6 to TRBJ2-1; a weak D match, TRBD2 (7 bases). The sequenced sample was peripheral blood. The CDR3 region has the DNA TGTGCCACCTACAGGGAGGGCGATGAGCAGTTCTTC. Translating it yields CATYREGDEQFF.